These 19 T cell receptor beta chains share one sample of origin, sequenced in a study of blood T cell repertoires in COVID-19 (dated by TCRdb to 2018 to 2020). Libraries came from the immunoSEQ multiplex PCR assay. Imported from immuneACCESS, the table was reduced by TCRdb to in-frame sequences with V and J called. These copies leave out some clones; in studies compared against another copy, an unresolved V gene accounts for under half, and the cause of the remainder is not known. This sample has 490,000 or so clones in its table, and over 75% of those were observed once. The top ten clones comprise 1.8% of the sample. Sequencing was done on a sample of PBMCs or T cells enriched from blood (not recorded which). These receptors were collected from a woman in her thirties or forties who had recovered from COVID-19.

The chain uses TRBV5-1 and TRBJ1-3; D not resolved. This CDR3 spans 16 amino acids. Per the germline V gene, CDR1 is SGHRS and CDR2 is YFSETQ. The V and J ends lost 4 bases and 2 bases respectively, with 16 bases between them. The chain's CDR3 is CASSPLAGVPGNTIYF. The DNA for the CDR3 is TGCGCCAGCAGCCCCCTAGCGGGTGTCCCTGGAAACACCATATATTTT.

This chain's CDR3 is CASSPYDRDGGYTF. The CDR3, as DNA: TGTGCCAGCTCACCCTACGACAGGGACGGTGGCTACACCTTC. V gene TRBV18 combines with J gene TRBJ1-2; 7 bases fit TRBD1. The V gene's germline CDR1 is KGHSH and CDR2 LQKENI. V lost 3 bases and J lost 7; bases outside the gene matches: 8. The CDR3 runs to 14 residues.

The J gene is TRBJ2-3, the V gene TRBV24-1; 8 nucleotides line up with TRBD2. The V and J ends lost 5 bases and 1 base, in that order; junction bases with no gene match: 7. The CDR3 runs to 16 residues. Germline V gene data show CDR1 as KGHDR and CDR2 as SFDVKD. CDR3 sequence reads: CATSAIAGIGTDTQYF. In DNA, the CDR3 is TGTGCCACCAGTGCCATAGCGGGAATCGGCACAGATACGCAGTATTTT.

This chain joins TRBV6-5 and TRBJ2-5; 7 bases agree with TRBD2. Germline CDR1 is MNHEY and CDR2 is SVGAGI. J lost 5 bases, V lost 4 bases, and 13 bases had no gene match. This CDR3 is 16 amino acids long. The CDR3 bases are TGTGCCAGCAGTTCCCTAGGTAGCGCGGGAGTTGAGACCCAGTACTTC. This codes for CASSSLGSAGVETQYF.

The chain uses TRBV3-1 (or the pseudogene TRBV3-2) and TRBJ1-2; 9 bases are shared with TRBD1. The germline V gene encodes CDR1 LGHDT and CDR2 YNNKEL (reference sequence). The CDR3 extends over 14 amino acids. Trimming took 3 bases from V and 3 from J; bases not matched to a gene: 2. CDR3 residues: CASSHGTGHYGYTF. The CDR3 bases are TGTGCCAGCAGCCACGGGACAGGGCACTATGGCTACACCTTC.

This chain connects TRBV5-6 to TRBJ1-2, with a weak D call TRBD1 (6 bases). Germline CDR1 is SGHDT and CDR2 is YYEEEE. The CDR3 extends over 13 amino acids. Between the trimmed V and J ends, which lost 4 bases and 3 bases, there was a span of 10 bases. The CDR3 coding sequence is TGTGCCAGCAGCGCGGGGGCGGACTATGGCTACACCTTC. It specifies CASSAGADYGYTF.

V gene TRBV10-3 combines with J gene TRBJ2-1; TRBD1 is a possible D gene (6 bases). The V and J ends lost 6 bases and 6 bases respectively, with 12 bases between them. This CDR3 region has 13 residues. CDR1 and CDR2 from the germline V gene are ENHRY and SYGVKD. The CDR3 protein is CAIRDTGFNEQFF. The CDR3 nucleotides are TGTGCCATCAGGGATACAGGGTTCAATGAGCAGTTCTTC.

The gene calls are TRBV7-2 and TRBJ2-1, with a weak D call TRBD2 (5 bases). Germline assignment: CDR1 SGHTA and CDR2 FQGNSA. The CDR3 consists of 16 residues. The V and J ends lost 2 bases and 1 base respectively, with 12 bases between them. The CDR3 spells CASSLIGEWSYNEQFF. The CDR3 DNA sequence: TGTGCCAGCAGCTTAATCGGGGAATGGTCCTACAATGAGCAGTTCTTC.

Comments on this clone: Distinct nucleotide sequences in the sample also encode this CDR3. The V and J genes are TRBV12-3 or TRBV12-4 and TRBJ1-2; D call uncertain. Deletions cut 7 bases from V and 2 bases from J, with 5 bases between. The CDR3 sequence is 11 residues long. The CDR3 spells CASTLNYGYTF. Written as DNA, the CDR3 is TGTGCCAGCACGCTAAACTATGGCTACACCTTC.

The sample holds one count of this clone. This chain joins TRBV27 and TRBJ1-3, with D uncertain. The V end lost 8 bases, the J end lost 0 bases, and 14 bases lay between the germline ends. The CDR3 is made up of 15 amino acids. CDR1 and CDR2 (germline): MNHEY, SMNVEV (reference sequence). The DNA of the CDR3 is TGTGCCAGCGCTTTCAGAGGAAACTCTGGAAACACCATATATTTT. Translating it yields CASAFRGNSGNTIYF.

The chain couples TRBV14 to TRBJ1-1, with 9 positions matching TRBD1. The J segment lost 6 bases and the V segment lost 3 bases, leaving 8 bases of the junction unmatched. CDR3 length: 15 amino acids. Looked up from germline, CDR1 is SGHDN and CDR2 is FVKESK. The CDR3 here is CASSQRDRALAEAFF. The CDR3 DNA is TGTGCCAGCAGCCAGAGGGACAGGGCGTTGGCTGAAGCTTTCTTT.

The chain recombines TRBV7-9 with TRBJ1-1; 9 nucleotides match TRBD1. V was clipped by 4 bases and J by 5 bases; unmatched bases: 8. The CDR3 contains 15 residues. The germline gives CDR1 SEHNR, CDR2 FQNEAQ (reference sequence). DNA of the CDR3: TGTGCCAGCAGCTCTGGGGACAGGGAGGGGACTGAAGCTTTCTTT. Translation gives CASSSGDREGTEAFF.

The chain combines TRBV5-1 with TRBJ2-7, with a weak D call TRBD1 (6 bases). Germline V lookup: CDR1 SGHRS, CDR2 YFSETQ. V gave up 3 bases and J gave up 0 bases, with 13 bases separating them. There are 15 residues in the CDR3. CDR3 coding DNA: TGCGCCAGCAGCTCCCGCAGGGGCGACTCCTACGAGCAGTACTTC. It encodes CASSSRRGDSYEQYF.

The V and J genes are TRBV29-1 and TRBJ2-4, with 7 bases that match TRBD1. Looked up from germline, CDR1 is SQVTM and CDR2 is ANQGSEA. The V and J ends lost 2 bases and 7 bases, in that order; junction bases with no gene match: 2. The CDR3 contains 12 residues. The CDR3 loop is CSVERGLNIQYF. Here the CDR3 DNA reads TGCAGCGTTGAAAGGGGGCTGAACATTCAGTACTTC.

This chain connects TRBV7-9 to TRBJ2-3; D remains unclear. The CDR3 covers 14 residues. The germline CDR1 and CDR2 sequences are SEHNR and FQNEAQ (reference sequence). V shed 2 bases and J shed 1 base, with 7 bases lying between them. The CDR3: CASSLSTGTDTQYF. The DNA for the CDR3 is TGTGCCAGCAGCTTAAGTACAGGCACAGATACGCAGTATTTT.

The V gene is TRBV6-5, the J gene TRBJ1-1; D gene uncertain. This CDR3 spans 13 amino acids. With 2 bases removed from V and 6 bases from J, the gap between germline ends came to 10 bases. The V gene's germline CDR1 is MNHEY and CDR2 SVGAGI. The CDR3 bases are TGTGCCAGCAGTTACGGAGTTGACGCTGAAGCTTTCTTT. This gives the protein CASSYGVDAEAFF.

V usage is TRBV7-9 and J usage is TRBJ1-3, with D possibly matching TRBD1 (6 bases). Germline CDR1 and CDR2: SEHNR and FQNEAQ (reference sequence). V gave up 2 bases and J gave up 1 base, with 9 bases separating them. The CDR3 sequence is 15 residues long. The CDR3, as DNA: TGTGCCAGCAGCTTAACAGGGCCTTCTGGAAACACCATATATTTT. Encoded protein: CASSLTGPSGNTIYF.

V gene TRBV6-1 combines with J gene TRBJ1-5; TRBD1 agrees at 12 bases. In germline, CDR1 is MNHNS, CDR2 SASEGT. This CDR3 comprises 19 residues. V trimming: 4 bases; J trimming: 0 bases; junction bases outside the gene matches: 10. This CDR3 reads CASSAIQGTGGNSNQPQHF. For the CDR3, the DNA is TGTGCCAGCAGTGCCATCCAAGGGACAGGGGGCAATAGCAATCAGCCCCAGCATTTT.

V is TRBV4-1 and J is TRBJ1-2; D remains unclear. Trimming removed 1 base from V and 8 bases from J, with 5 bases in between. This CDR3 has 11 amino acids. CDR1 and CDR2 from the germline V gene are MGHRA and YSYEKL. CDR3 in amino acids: CASSQGEGYTF. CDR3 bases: TGCGCCAGCAGCCAAGGGGAGGGCTACACCTTC.